This is a list of T cell receptor beta chains from one sample in a study of blood T cell repertoires in COVID-19. Sequenced by immunoSEQ multiplex PCR; TCRdb stores in-frame clones only, minus some. The sample lists 75,000 to 100,000 clones, roughly 89% seen once, with 15% in the top ten. Sequenced sample: peripheral blood. These receptors came from a human donor in a cohort sampled during active COVID-19. CDR3s include the opening cysteine and the closing phenylalanine or tryptophan. The D gene is left open where the match is weak. The size entry is marked missing in some rows and otherwise reads once, few, many or a size class.

D: TRBD1; V: TRBV6-1; J: TRBJ2-1; size: -; CDR3: CASSEYTGGFNEQFF; DNA: TGTGCCAGCAGTGAATATACAGGGGGCTTTAATGAGCAGTTCTTC
D: TRBD1; V: TRBV28; J: TRBJ1-4; size: few; CDR3: CASRDRSDNEKLFF; DNA: TGTGCCAGCAGGGACAGGAGTGATAATGAAAAACTGTTTTTT
D: TRBD1; V: TRBV5-4; J: TRBJ1-3; size: -; CDR3: CASSNTGVGNTIYF; DNA: TGTGCCAGCAGCAACACAGGGGTTGGAAACACCATATATTTT
D: TRBD1; V: TRBV11-3; J: TRBJ2-2; size: few; CDR3: CASSFRTGSTGELFF; DNA: TGTGCCAGCAGCTTCAGGACAGGGAGCACCGGGGAGCTGTTTTTT
D: -; V: TRBV5-6; J: TRBJ1-2; size: -; CDR3: CASSLGTAPLRGYTF; DNA: TGTGCCAGCAGCTTGGGGACAGCCCCACTTCGTGGCTACACCTTC
D: -; V: TRBV19; J: TRBJ1-5; size: -; CDR3: CASSITGPYSNQPQHF; DNA: TGTGCCAGTAGTATTACAGGGCCCTATAGCAATCAGCCCCAGCATTTT
D: -; V: TRBV6-6; J: TRBJ2-1; size: once; CDR3: CASSRHLNRNPSYNEQFF; DNA: TGTGCCAGCAGTCGACACCTAAACAGGAACCCTTCCTACAATGAGCAGTTCTTC
D: -; V: TRBV5-1; J: TRBJ2-3; size: -; CDR3: CASSLAPGGTDTQYF; DNA: TGCGCCAGCAGCTTGGCTCCGGGAGGCACAGATACGCAGTATTTT
D: -; V: TRBV5-1; J: TRBJ2-3; size: -; CDR3: CASSLQNQRGGDTQYF; DNA: TGCGCCAGCAGCTTGCAGAATCAGCGAGGGGGAGATACGCAGTATTTT
D: TRBD2; V: TRBV27; J: TRBJ2-1; size: -; CDR3: CASSRISGRAYGNEQFF; DNA: TGTGCCAGCAGTCGGATTAGCGGGAGGGCCTATGGCAATGAGCAGTTCTTC
D: -; V: TRBV4-3; J: TRBJ1-1; size: once; CDR3: CASSQDRAGINTEAFF; DNA: TGCGCCAGCAGCCAAGATAGAGCCGGGATTAACACTGAAGCTTTCTTT
D: -; V: TRBV5-6; J: TRBJ1-1; size: -; CDR3: CASSFGRTEAFF; DNA: TGTGCCAGCAGCTTCGGGAGGACTGAAGCTTTCTTT
D: -; V: TRBV19; J: TRBJ1-5; size: few; CDR3: CASTSGYSNQPQHF; DNA: TGTGCCAGTACCTCAGGGTATAGCAATCAGCCCCAGCATTTT
D: TRBD1; V: TRBV5-6; J: TRBJ1-4; size: once; CDR3: CASSLDRGSATNEKLFF; DNA: TGTGCCAGCAGCTTGGACAGGGGCAGTGCAACTAATGAAAAACTGTTTTTT
D: -; V: TRBV21-1; J: TRBJ2-1; size: -; CDR3: CALRAGTGQGGVRDSPYNEQFF; DNA: TGTGCCTTGAGGGCTGGGACAGGGCAAGGAGGGGTGCGGGATTCCCCCTACAATGAGCAGTTCTTC
D: -; V: TRBV5-6; J: TRBJ1-2; size: -; CDR3: CASTSRERYGYTF; DNA: TGTGCCAGCACGAGCAGGGAACGGTATGGCTACACCTTC
D: -; V: TRBV9; J: TRBJ2-1; size: once; CDR3: CASSVGQGSGNEQFF; DNA: TGTGCCAGCAGCGTAGGACAGGGCAGCGGGAATGAGCAGTTCTTC
D: TRBD1; V: TRBV7-2; J: TRBJ2-1; size: -; CDR3: CASSRGGGEQFF; DNA: TGTGCCAGCAGCCGAGGGGGCGGTGAGCAGTTCTTC
D: TRBD2; V: TRBV20-1; J: TRBJ2-1; size: -; CDR3: CSASYTSGNNEQFF; DNA: TGCAGTGCTAGTTATACTAGCGGGAACAATGAGCAGTTCTTC
D: TRBD1; V: TRBV5-6; J: TRBJ1-5; size: once; CDR3: CASSLGTGGLSNQPQHF; DNA: TGTGCCAGCAGCTTGGGGACAGGAGGTTTGAGCAATCAGCCCCAGCATTTT
D: -; V: TRBV6-6; J: TRBJ2-1; size: -; CDR3: CASSYTGSHNEQFF; DNA: TGTGCCAGCAGTTATACAGGGTCCCACAATGAGCAGTTCTTC
D: -; V: TRBV6-1; J: TRBJ1-5; size: -; CDR3: CASSENVGIQPQHF; DNA: TGTGCCAGCAGTGAAAATGTCGGGATTCAGCCCCAGCATTTT
D: -; V: TRBV9; J: TRBJ2-5; size: -; CDR3: CASSVVGGASQETQYF; DNA: TGTGCCAGCAGCGTAGTTGGGGGGGCATCCCAAGAGACCCAGTACTTC
D: TRBD2; V: TRBV5-1; J: TRBJ2-5; size: -; CDR3: CASSSGLAGETQYF; DNA: TGCGCCAGCAGCTCGGGACTAGCCGGAGAGACCCAGTACTTC
D: TRBD2; V: TRBV9; J: TRBJ2-3; size: once; CDR3: CASSGTSGRDTQYF; DNA: TGTGCCAGCAGCGGGACTAGCGGGAGAGATACGCAGTATTTT
D: TRBD2; V: TRBV19; J: TRBJ2-1; size: -; CDR3: CASSRLAGVSYNEQFF; DNA: TGTGCCAGTAGTAGACTAGCGGGGGTATCCTACAATGAGCAGTTCTTC
D: TRBD1; V: TRBV7-9; J: TRBJ1-6; size: -; CDR3: CASSLGFLDWGQGYSPLHF; DNA: TGTGCCAGCAGCTTAGGCTTTCTTGATTGGGGACAGGGATATTCACCCCTCCACTTT
D: -; V: TRBV28; J: TRBJ2-1; size: -; CDR3: CASSLGHPTIEQFF; DNA: TGTGCCAGCAGTTTGGGACATCCGACGATTGAGCAGTTCTTC
D: TRBD1; V: TRBV3-1/TRBV3-2; J: TRBJ2-2; size: -; CDR3: CASSPYRGQGTGELFF; DNA: TGTGCCAGCAGCCCTTACAGGGGGCAGGGCACCGGGGAGCTGTTTTTT
D: -; V: TRBV6-5; J: TRBJ2-3; size: once; CDR3: CASRAPEGPSDTQYF; DNA: TGTGCCAGCAGAGCCCCGGAGGGGCCCTCCGATACGCAGTATTTT
D: TRBD1; V: TRBV19; J: TRBJ1-2; size: -; CDR3: CASSSGTDYGYTF; DNA: TGTGCCAGTAGTTCAGGGACAGACTATGGCTACACCTTC
D: -; V: TRBV3-1/TRBV3-2; J: TRBJ2-5; size: -; CDR3: CASSQVGGPETQYF; DNA: TGTGCCAGCAGCCAAGTAGGAGGGCCGGAGACCCAGTACTTC
D: -; V: TRBV7-8; J: TRBJ1-4; size: -; CDR3: CASSLGGGYEKLFF; DNA: TGTGCCAGCAGCTTAGGGGGGGGCTACGAAAAACTGTTTTTT
D: TRBD2; V: TRBV27; J: TRBJ2-4; size: -; CDR3: CASSSGLAGGENIQYF; DNA: TGTGCCAGCAGTTCGGGACTAGCGGGAGGGGAAAACATTCAGTACTTC
D: TRBD1; V: TRBV3-1/TRBV3-2; J: TRBJ2-2; size: -; CDR3: CASSFGTGSTGELFF; DNA: TGTGCCAGCAGCTTCGGGACAGGGAGTACCGGGGAGCTGTTTTTT
D: -; V: TRBV6-2/TRBV6-3; J: TRBJ1-5; size: few; CDR3: CASSAGYYSNQPQHF; DNA: TGTGCCAGCAGTGCCGGGTACTATAGCAATCAGCCCCAGCATTTT